The clone carrying this T cell receptor beta chain was seen only once. The sample originates from a study of blood T cell repertoires in COVID-19. Using immunoSEQ multiplex PCR, the repertoire was profiled, and TCRdb retains in-frame clones only, with some absent. The sample carries more than 50,000 clones, roughly three quarters recorded once. The sequence came from a woman older than 75 with acute or convalescent COVID-19. Input material: peripheral blood.

DNA for the CDR3: TGTGCCACCATAATCACAGGGGGCGGGGAGCTGTTTTTT. Its translation is CATIITGGGELFF. The chain employs TRBV24-1 and TRBJ2-2, with TRBD1 identical over 8 bases. The germline V gene encodes CDR1 KGHDR and CDR2 SFDVKD. J lost 7 bases, V lost 8 bases, and 5 bases had no gene match. The CDR3 has 13 amino acids.